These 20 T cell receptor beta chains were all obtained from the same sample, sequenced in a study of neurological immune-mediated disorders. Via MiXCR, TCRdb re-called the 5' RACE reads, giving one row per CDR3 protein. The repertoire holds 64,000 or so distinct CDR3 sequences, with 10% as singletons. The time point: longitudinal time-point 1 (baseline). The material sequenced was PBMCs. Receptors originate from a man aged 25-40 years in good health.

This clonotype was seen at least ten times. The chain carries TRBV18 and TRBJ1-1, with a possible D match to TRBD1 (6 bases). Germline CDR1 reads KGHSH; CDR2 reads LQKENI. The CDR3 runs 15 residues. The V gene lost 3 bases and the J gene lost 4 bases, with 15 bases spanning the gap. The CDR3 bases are TGTGCCAGCTCACCTCCTCTGCGGGGGCTCACTGAAGCTTTCTTT. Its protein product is CASSPPLRGLTEAFF.

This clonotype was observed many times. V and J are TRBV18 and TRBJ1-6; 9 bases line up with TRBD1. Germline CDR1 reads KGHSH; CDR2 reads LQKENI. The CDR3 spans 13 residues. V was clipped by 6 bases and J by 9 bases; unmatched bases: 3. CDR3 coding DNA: TGTGCCAGCTCTCGGGACAGGGCTTCACCCCTCCACTTT. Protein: CASSRDRASPLHF. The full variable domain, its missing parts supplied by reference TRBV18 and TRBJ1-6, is NAGVMQNPRHLVRRRGQEARLRCSPMKGHSHVYWYRQLPEEGLKFMVYLQKENIIDESGMPKERFSAEFPKEGPSILRIQQVVRGDSAAYFCASSRDRASPLHFGNGTRLTVT.

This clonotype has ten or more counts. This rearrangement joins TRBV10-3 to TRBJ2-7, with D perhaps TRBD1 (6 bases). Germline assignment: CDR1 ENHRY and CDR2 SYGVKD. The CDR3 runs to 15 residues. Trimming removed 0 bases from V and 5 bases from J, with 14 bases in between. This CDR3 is CAISESGDIQNEQYF. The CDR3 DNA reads TGTGCCATCAGTGAGTCAGGGGACATTCAAAACGAGCAGTACTTC.

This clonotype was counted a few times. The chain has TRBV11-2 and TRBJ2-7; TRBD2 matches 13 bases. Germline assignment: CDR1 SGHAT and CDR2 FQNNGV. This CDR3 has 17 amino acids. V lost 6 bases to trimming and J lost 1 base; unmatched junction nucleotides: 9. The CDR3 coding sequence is TGTGCCAGCAGTCGCGGACTAGCGGGAGCCTTATCCTACGAGCAGTACTTC. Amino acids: CASSRGLAGALSYEQYF.

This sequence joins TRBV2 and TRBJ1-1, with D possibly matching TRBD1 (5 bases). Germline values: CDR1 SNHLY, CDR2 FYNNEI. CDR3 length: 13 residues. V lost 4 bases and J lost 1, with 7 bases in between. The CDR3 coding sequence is TGTGCCAGCAGTGCCGACAGGAACACTGAAGCTTTCTTT. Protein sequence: CASSADRNTEAFF.

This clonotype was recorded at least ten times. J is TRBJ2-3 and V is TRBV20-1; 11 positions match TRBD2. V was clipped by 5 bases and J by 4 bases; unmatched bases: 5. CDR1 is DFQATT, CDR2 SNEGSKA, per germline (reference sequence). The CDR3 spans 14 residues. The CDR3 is CSASPGLAADTQYF. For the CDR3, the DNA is TGCAGTGCTTCTCCGGGACTAGCGGCAGATACGCAGTATTTT.

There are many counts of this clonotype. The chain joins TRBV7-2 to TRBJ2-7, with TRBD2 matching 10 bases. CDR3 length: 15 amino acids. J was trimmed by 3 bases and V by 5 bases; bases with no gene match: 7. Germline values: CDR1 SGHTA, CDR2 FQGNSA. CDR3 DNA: TGTGCCAGCAGCCCCTCTAGCGGGAGATTCTACGAGCAGTACTTC. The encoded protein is CASSPSSGRFYEQYF.

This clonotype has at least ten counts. The CDR3 reads CSVPDRKNTEAFF. The CDR3 DNA is TGCAGCGTCCCGGACAGGAAGAACACTGAAGCTTTCTTT. This chain links TRBV29-1 with TRBJ1-1, with TRBD1 matching over 7 bases. This CDR3 region has 13 residues. Losses at the gene ends were 6 bases for V and 1 base for J; bases not matched to a gene: 5. The germline V gene encodes CDR1 SQVTM and CDR2 ANQGSEA.

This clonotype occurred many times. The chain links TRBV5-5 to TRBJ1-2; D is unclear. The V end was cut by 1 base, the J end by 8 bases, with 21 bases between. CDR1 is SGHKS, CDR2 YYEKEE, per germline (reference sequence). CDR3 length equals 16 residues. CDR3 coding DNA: TGTGCCAGCAGCTTGAGAGCAGGTTTGCCAGGAGGCGGCTACACCTTC. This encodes CASSLRAGLPGGGYTF.

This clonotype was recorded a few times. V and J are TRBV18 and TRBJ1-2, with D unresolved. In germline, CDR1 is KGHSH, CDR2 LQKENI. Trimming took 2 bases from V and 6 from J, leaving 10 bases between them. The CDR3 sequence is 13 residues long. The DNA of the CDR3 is TGTGCCAGCTCACCATCGAACATCGATGGCTACACCTTC. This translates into CASSPSNIDGYTF.

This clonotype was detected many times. The CDR3: CASSLSAGNSYGYTF. Here the CDR3 DNA reads TGTGCCAGCAGTTTATCCGCAGGGAATAGCTATGGCTACACCTTC. The chain carries TRBV28 and TRBJ1-2; D is possibly TRBD1 (5 bases). Germline values: CDR1 MDHEN, CDR2 SYDVKM. The ends were cut back, 1 base at V and 4 bases at J, with 13 bases in the middle. CDR3 length equals 15 residues.

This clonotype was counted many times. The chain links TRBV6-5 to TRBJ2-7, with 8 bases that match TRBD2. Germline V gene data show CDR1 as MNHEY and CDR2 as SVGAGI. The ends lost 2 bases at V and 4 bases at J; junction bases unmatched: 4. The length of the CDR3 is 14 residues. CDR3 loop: CASSYASGSYEQYF. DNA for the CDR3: TGTGCCAGCAGTTACGCCAGCGGGAGTTACGAGCAGTACTTC.

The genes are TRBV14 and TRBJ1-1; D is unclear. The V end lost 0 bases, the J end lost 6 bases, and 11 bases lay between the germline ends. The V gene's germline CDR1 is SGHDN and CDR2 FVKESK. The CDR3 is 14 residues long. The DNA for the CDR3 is TGTGCCAGCAGCCAAGAACCGAGGACCGCTGAAGCTTTCTTT. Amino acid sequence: CASSQEPRTAEAFF.

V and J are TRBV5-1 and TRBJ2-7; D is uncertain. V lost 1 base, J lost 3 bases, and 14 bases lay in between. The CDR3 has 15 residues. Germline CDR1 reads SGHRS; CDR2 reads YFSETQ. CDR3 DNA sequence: TGCGCCAGCAGCTTGAGTCTGGGGATGGACTACGAGCAGTACTTC. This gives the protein CASSLSLGMDYEQYF.

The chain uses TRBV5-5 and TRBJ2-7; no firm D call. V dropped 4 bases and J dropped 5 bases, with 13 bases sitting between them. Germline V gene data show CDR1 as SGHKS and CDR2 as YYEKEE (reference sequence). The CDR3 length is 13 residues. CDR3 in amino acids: CASSTDAYNEQYF. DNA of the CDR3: TGTGCCAGCAGCACGGACGCTTACAACGAGCAGTACTTC. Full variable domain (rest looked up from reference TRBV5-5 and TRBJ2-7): DAGVTQSPTHLIKTRGQQVTLRCSPISGHKSVSWYQQVLGQGPQFIFQYYEKEERGRGNFPDRFSARQFPNYSSELNVNALLLGDSALYLCASSTDAYNEQYFGPGTRLTVT.

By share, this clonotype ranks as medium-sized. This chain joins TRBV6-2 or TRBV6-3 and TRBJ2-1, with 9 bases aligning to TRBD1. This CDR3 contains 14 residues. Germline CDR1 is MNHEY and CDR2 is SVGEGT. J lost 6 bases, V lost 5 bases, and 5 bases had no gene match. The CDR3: CASSLTGGFNEQFF. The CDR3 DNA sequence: TGTGCCAGCAGTCTGACAGGGGGATTCAATGAGCAGTTCTTC.

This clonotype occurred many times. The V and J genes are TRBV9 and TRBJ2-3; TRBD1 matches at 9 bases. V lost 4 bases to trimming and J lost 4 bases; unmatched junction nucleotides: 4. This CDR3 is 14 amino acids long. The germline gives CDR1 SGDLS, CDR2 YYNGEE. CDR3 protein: CASSFGTGSDTQYF. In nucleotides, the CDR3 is TGTGCCAGCAGCTTCGGGACAGGGTCAGATACGCAGTATTTT.

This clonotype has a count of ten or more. The CDR3 DNA follows: TGTGCCAGCAGTCCTCAGGTCAAAAACATTCAGTACTTC. It is translated as CASSPQVKNIQYF. The chain is built from TRBV27 and TRBJ2-4; no firm D call. CDR1 and CDR2 from the germline V gene are MNHEY and SMNVEV (reference sequence). The CDR3 totals 13 residues. V dropped 5 bases and J dropped 3 bases, with 8 bases sitting between them.

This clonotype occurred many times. The CDR3 sequence: CASSPREAGELFF. In nucleotides, the CDR3 is TGTGCCAGCTCACCACGGGAGGCCGGGGAGCTGTTTTTT. The gene calls are TRBV18 and TRBJ2-2, with D perhaps matching TRBD2 (6 bases). Germline V gene lookup returns CDR1 KGHSH and CDR2 LQKENI. The CDR3 is 13 amino acids. The V end lost 1 base, the J end lost 6 bases, and 6 bases lay between the germline ends.

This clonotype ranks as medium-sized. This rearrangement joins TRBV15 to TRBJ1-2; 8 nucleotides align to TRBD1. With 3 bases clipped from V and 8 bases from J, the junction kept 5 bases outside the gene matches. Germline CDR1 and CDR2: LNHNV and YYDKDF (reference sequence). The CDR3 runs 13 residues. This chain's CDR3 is CATSSFRGLGYTF. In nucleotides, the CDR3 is TGTGCCACCAGCAGCTTCAGGGGGCTCGGCTACACCTTC.